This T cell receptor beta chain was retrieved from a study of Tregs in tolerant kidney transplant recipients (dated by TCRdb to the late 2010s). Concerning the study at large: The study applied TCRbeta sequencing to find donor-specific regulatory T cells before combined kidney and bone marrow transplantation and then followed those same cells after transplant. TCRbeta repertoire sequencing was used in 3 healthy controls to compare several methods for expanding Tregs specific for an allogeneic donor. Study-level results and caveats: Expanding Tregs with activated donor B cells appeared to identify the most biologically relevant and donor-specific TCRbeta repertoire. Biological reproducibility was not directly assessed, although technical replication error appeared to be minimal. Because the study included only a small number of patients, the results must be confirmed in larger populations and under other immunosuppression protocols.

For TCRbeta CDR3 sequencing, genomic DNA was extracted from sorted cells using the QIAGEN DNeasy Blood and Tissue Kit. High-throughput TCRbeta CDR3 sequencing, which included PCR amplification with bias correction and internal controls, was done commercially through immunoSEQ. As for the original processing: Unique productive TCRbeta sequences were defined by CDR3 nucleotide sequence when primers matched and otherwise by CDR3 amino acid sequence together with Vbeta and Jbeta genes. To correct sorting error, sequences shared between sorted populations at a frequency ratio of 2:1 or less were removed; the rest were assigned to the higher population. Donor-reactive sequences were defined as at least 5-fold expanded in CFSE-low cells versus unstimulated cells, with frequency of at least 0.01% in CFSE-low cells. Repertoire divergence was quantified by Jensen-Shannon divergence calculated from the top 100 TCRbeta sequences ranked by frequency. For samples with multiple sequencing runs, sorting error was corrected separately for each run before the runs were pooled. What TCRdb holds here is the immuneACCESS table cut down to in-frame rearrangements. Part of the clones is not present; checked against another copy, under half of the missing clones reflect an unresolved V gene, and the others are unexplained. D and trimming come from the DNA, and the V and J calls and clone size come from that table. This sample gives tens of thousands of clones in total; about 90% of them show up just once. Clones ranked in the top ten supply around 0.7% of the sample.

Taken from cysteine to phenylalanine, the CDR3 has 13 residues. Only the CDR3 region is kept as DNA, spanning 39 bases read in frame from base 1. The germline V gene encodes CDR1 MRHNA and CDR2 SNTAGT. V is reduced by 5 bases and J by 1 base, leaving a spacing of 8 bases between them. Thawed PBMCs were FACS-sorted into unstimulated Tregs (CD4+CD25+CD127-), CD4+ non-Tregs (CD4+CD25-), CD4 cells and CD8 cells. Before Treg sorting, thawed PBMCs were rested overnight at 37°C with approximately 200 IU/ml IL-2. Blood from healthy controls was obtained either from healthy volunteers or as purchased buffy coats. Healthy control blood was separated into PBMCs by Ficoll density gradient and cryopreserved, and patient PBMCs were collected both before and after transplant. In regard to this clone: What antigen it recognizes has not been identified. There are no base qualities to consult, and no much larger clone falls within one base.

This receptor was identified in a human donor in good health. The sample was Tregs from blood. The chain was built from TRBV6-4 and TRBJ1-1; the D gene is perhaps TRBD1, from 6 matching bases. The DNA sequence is TGTGCCAGCAGTTCGGACAGGAACACTGAAGCTTTCTTT. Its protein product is CASSSDRNTEAFF.